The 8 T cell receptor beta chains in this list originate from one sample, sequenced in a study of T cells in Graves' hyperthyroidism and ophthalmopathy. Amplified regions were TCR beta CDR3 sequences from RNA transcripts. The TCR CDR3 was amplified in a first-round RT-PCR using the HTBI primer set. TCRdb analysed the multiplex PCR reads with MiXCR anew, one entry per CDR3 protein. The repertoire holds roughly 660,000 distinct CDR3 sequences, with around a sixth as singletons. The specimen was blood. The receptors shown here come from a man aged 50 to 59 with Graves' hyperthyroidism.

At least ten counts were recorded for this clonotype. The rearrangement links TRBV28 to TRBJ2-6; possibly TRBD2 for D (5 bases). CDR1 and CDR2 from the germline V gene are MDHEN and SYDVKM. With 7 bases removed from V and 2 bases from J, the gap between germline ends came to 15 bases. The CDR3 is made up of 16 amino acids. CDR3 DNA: TGTGCCAGCACCCCCAACCCCGGGACTGGGGCCAACGTCCTGACTTTC. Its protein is CASTPNPGTGANVLTF.

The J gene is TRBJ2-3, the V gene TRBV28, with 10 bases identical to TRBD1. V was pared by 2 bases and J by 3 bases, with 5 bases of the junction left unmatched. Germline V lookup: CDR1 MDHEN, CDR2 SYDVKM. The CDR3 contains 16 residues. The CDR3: CASSLPGQGSTDTQYF. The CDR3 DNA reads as TGTGCCAGCAGTTTACCGGGACAGGGGAGTACAGATACGCAGTATTTT.

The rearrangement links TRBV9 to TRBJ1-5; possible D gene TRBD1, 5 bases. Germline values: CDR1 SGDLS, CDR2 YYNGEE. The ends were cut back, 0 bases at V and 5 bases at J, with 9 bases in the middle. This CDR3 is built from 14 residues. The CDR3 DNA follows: TGTGCCAGCAGCGTAGCCAGGGAGGATCAGCCCCAGCATTTT. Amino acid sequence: CASSVAREDQPQHF. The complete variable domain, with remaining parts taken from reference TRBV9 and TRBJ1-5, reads DSGVTQTPKHLITATGQRVTLRCSPRSGDLSVYWYQQSLDQGLQFLIQYYNGEERAKGNILERFSAQQFPDLHSELNLSSLELGDSALYFCASSVAREDQPQHFGDGTRLSIL.

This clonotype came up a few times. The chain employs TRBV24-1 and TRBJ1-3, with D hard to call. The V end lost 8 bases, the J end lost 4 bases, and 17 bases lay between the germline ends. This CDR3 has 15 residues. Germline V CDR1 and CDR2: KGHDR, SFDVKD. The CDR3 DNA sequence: TGTGCCACCACCGCCCCTTGCCGAATCGGAAACACCATATATTTT. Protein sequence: CATTAPCRIGNTIYF.

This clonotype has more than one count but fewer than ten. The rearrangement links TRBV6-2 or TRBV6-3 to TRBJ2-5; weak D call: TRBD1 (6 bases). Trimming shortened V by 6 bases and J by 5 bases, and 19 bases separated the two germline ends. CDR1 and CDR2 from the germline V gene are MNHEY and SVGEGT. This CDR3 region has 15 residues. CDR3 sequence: CASRTGTSLAETQYF. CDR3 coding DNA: TGTGCCAGCAGAACAGGGACATCCCTGGCGGAGACCCAGTACTTC.

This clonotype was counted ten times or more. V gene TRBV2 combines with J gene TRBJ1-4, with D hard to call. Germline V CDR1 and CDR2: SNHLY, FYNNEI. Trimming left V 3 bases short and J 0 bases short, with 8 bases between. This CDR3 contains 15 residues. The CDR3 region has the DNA TGTGCCAGCAGTGAGACTACACCAACTAATGAAAAACTGTTTTTT. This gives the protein CASSETTPTNEKLFF.

The CDR3 is CAVNSGRADTQYF. The DNA of the CDR3 is TGTGCCGTGAATAGCGGGAGGGCAGATACGCAGTATTTT. The chain carries TRBV12-3 or TRBV12-4 and TRBJ2-3; TRBD2 agrees at 11 bases. After removal of 11 bases from V and 4 bases from J, the junction contained 5 bases not matched to a gene. The CDR3 contains 13 residues.

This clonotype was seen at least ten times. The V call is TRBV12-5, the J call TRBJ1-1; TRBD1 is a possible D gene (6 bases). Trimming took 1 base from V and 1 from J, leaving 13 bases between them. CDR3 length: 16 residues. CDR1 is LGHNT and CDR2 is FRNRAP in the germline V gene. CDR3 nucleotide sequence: TGTGCTAGTGGTTTGGAAGTCGGACAGAAGAACACTGAAGCTTTCTTT. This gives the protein CASGLEVGQKNTEAFF.